These T cell receptor beta chains were read from a single sample in a study of long-term antiretroviral therapy in people with HIV. Only in-frame clones appear in the TCRdb table, and some are missing; sequencing was by immunoSEQ multiplex PCR. The table has under 20,000 clones, around 82% seen once; the top ten hold approximately 4.2%. Sequenced here: unsorted PBMCs, sampled 0.1 years before starting antiretroviral therapy. The receptors originated from a man aged 18 to 29 with HIV. Each CDR3 is given with its conserved first and last residue. Fields, in order: CDR3 protein, CDR3 DNA, clone size, V gene, D gene, J gene. D genes are given only for firm matches. Expanded clones are given a class, and other clones once, few, many or no size at all.

CDR3aa: CASDTGLSNQPQHF; CDR3nt: TGTGCCAGCGATACCGGACTGAGCAATCAGCCCCAGCATTTT; abundance: few; v_gene: TRBV2; d_gene: .; j_gene: TRBJ1-5
CDR3aa: CATSSHGGKIGYEQYF; CDR3nt: TGTGCCACCAGCAGTCATGGGGGGAAAATCGGCTACGAGCAGTACTTC; abundance: .; v_gene: TRBV15; d_gene: .; j_gene: TRBJ2-7
CDR3aa: CASSFGGVETQYF; CDR3nt: TGTGCCAGCAGCTTTGGAGGGGTAGAGACCCAGTACTTC; abundance: .; v_gene: TRBV7-3; d_gene: .; j_gene: TRBJ2-5
CDR3aa: CASSPGTEETQYF; CDR3nt: TGTGCCAGCAGTCCAGGGACAGAAGAGACCCAGTACTTC; abundance: .; v_gene: TRBV5-4; d_gene: TRBD1; j_gene: TRBJ2-5
CDR3aa: CASSPPLAGGNEQFF; CDR3nt: TGTGCCAGCTCACCTCCCCTAGCGGGAGGGAATGAGCAGTTCTTC; abundance: .; v_gene: TRBV18; d_gene: TRBD2; j_gene: TRBJ2-1
CDR3aa: CAISESGIFRSGANVLTF; CDR3nt: TGTGCCATCAGTGAGTCAGGCATCTTCCGCTCTGGGGCCAACGTCCTGACTTTC; abundance: .; v_gene: TRBV10-3; d_gene: .; j_gene: TRBJ2-6
CDR3aa: CASSFSDGNQYF; CDR3nt: TGTGCCAGCAGTTTTAGTGACGGGAATCAGTACTTC; abundance: large; v_gene: TRBV28; d_gene: .; j_gene: TRBJ2-7
CDR3aa: CASSEDNTGELFF; CDR3nt: TGTGCCAGCAGTGAGGACAACACCGGGGAGCTGTTTTTT; abundance: .; v_gene: TRBV6-4; d_gene: .; j_gene: TRBJ2-2
CDR3aa: CGSRRLTEAFF; CDR3nt: TGTGGGTCTCGGCGCCTCACTGAAGCTTTCTTT; abundance: .; v_gene: TRBV28; d_gene: .; j_gene: TRBJ1-1
CDR3aa: CASSPDSGRGGNEQFF; CDR3nt: TGTGCCAGCAGTCCCGATAGCGGGAGAGGGGGCAATGAGCAGTTCTTC; abundance: .; v_gene: TRBV5-6; d_gene: TRBD2; j_gene: TRBJ2-1
CDR3aa: CASRDREAFF; CDR3nt: TGTGCCAGCCGGGACAGGGAAGCTTTCTTT; abundance: .; v_gene: TRBV28; d_gene: TRBD1; j_gene: TRBJ1-1
CDR3aa: CAWSLPGTGGGYEQYF; CDR3nt: TGTGCCTGGAGTCTTCCTGGGACAGGGGGAGGATACGAGCAGTACTTC; abundance: once; v_gene: TRBV30; d_gene: TRBD1; j_gene: TRBJ2-7
CDR3aa: CASSRDGQSNQPQHF; CDR3nt: TGTGCCAGCAGCCGGGACGGACAGTCCAATCAGCCCCAGCATTTT; abundance: few; v_gene: TRBV9; d_gene: .; j_gene: TRBJ1-5
CDR3aa: CASSLDGQGNSPLHF; CDR3nt: TGCGCCAGCAGCTTGGACGGGCAGGGAAATTCACCCCTCCACTTT; abundance: .; v_gene: TRBV5-1; d_gene: .; j_gene: TRBJ1-6
CDR3aa: CSARLSYGYTF; CDR3nt: TGCAGTGCTAGACTGTCCTATGGCTACACCTTC; abundance: once; v_gene: TRBV20-1; d_gene: .; j_gene: TRBJ1-2
CDR3aa: CASSIDGNTEAFF; CDR3nt: TGTGCCAGCAGTATCGACGGGAACACTGAAGCTTTCTTT; abundance: few; v_gene: TRBV2; d_gene: .; j_gene: TRBJ1-1
CDR3aa: CASSQEGPGANVLTF; CDR3nt: TGCGCCAGCAGCCAGGAAGGACCTGGGGCCAACGTCCTGACTTTC; abundance: .; v_gene: TRBV4-3; d_gene: .; j_gene: TRBJ2-6
CDR3aa: CASSEVAGEPNEQYF; CDR3nt: TGTGCCAGCAGTGAGGTTGCAGGGGAGCCGAACGAGCAGTACTTC; abundance: .; v_gene: TRBV2; d_gene: .; j_gene: TRBJ2-7
CDR3aa: CASSPRTDPIGELFF; CDR3nt: TGTGCCAGCAGCCCAAGGACAGATCCCATCGGGGAGCTGTTTTTT; abundance: .; v_gene: TRBV9; d_gene: .; j_gene: TRBJ2-2
CDR3aa: CASTQQGLPAETQYF; CDR3nt: TGTGCCAGCACCCAACAGGGACTCCCTGCGGAGACCCAGTACTTC; abundance: .; v_gene: TRBV27; d_gene: .; j_gene: TRBJ2-5
CDR3aa: CASSFLRGRGNTGELFF; CDR3nt: TGTGCCAGCAGTTTTTTACGGGGGCGTGGAAACACCGGGGAGCTGTTTTTT; abundance: .; v_gene: TRBV28; d_gene: .; j_gene: TRBJ2-2
CDR3aa: CASGFTGEGAGANVLTF; CDR3nt: TGTGCTAGTGGTTTCACAGGGGAGGGGGCTGGGGCCAACGTCCTGACTTTC; abundance: .; v_gene: TRBV12-5; d_gene: .; j_gene: TRBJ2-6
CDR3aa: CASSYSSFEVQEVNTEAFF; CDR3nt: TGTGCCAGCAGTTACTCTAGTTTCGAAGTCCAGGAGGTGAACACTGAAGCTTTCTTT; abundance: .; v_gene: TRBV28; d_gene: .; j_gene: TRBJ1-1
CDR3aa: CASPAGEF; CDR3nt: TGTGCCAGCCCAGCTGGGGAGTTC; abundance: .; v_gene: TRBV25-1; d_gene: .; j_gene: TRBJ2-7
CDR3aa: CASSLGAASSYNSPLHF; CDR3nt: TGTGCCAGCAGCTTAGGGGCGGCGAGCTCCTATAATTCACCCCTCCACTTT; abundance: .; v_gene: TRBV7-6; d_gene: .; j_gene: TRBJ1-6
CDR3aa: CASSLDREIFYGYTF; CDR3nt: TGCGCCAGCAGCTTGGACAGGGAGATTTTCTATGGCTACACCTTC; abundance: .; v_gene: TRBV5-1; d_gene: .; j_gene: TRBJ1-2
CDR3aa: CASNTGAGLLYNEQFF; CDR3nt: TGTGCCAGCAACACCGGGGCGGGCCTTCTCTACAATGAGCAGTTCTTC; abundance: .; v_gene: TRBV5-5; d_gene: .; j_gene: TRBJ2-1
CDR3aa: CASSLWTGDGNTIYF; CDR3nt: TGTGCCAGCAGCTTGTGGACAGGGGACGGAAACACCATATATTTT; abundance: .; v_gene: TRBV21-1; d_gene: .; j_gene: TRBJ1-3
CDR3aa: CASSYRRWTDTQYF; CDR3nt: TGTGCCAGCAGTTACCGGCGCTGGACAGATACGCAGTATTTT; abundance: .; v_gene: TRBV6-5; d_gene: .; j_gene: TRBJ2-3
CDR3aa: CAWSVQGDQPQHF; CDR3nt: TGTGCCTGGAGTGTCCAGGGCGATCAGCCCCAGCATTTT; abundance: .; v_gene: TRBV30; d_gene: .; j_gene: TRBJ1-5
CDR3aa: CASTLSPGYTEAFF; CDR3nt: TGTGCCAGCACCCTTTCTCCAGGCTACACTGAAGCTTTCTTT; abundance: .; v_gene: TRBV28; d_gene: .; j_gene: TRBJ1-1
CDR3aa: CASSTRSEQYF; CDR3nt: TGTGCCAGCAGCACGAGGAGCGAGCAGTACTTC; abundance: few; v_gene: TRBV6-5; d_gene: .; j_gene: TRBJ2-7
CDR3aa: CASSVDEWAGGETQYF; CDR3nt: TGTGCCAGCAGCGTTGATGAGTGGGCGGGGGGGGAGACCCAGTACTTC; abundance: .; v_gene: TRBV9; d_gene: TRBD2; j_gene: TRBJ2-5
CDR3aa: CASSEGSRQGSYGYTF; CDR3nt: TGTGCCAGCAGTGAGGGGTCAAGACAGGGATCCTATGGCTACACCTTC; abundance: .; v_gene: TRBV6-1; d_gene: TRBD1; j_gene: TRBJ1-2
CDR3aa: CASSYRDGGNEQYF; CDR3nt: TGTGCCAGCTCATACCGGGACGGGGGGAACGAGCAGTACTTC; abundance: .; v_gene: TRBV18; d_gene: TRBD2; j_gene: TRBJ2-7
CDR3aa: CASSPAQGARTEAFF; CDR3nt: TGTGCCAGCTCACCAGCTCAGGGGGCGCGGACTGAAGCTTTCTTT; abundance: .; v_gene: TRBV18; d_gene: TRBD1; j_gene: TRBJ1-1
CDR3aa: CASSPPPYGNTIYF; CDR3nt: TGTGCCAGCTCACCACCGCCCTATGGAAACACCATATATTTT; abundance: .; v_gene: TRBV18; d_gene: .; j_gene: TRBJ1-3
CDR3aa: CASSPPEVSYNEQFF; CDR3nt: TGTGCCAGCTCACCACCAGAGGTCTCCTACAATGAGCAGTTCTTC; abundance: .; v_gene: TRBV18; d_gene: .; j_gene: TRBJ2-1
CDR3aa: CASSGGGYYGYTF; CDR3nt: TGTGCCAGCAGTGGCGGGGGGTACTATGGCTACACCTTC; abundance: few; v_gene: TRBV25-1; d_gene: .; j_gene: TRBJ1-2
CDR3aa: CASSEGGLMNTEAFF; CDR3nt: TGTGCCAGCTCGGAAGGGGGTCTAATGAACACTGAAGCTTTCTTT; abundance: .; v_gene: TRBV18; d_gene: .; j_gene: TRBJ1-1
CDR3aa: CASSRLGGLGTEAFF; CDR3nt: TGTGCCAGCAGCCGCCTGGGGGGGTTAGGCACTGAAGCTTTCTTT; abundance: .; v_gene: TRBV5-4; d_gene: .; j_gene: TRBJ1-1
CDR3aa: CASSHPGQTYEQYF; CDR3nt: TGCGCCAGCAGCCATCCCGGACAGACCTACGAGCAGTACTTC; abundance: .; v_gene: TRBV4-1; d_gene: .; j_gene: TRBJ2-7
CDR3aa: CSGQAGGSYNEQFF; CDR3nt: TGCAGCGGCCAAGCGGGCGGATCCTACAATGAGCAGTTCTTC; abundance: .; v_gene: TRBV29-1; d_gene: .; j_gene: TRBJ2-1
CDR3aa: CASNSGEGTEAFF; CDR3nt: TGTGCCAGCAATTCGGGGGAGGGCACTGAAGCTTTCTTT; abundance: .; v_gene: TRBV4-2; d_gene: .; j_gene: TRBJ1-1
CDR3aa: CATSRDINEKLFF; CDR3nt: TGTGCCACCAGCAGAGATATTAATGAAAAACTGTTTTTT; abundance: .; v_gene: TRBV15; d_gene: .; j_gene: TRBJ1-4
CDR3aa: CASSPPQGNTEAFF; CDR3nt: TGTGCCAGCTCACCACCCCAGGGGAACACTGAAGCTTTCTTT; abundance: .; v_gene: TRBV18; d_gene: .; j_gene: TRBJ1-1
CDR3aa: CASSQFGTDSYEQYF; CDR3nt: TGCGCCAGCAGCCAATTCGGGACGGACTCCTACGAGCAGTACTTC; abundance: .; v_gene: TRBV4-1; d_gene: .; j_gene: TRBJ2-7
CDR3aa: CASSTPVVGQGGDTQYF; CDR3nt: TGCGCCAGCAGTACCCCAGTGGTAGGCCAGGGAGGTGATACGCAGTATTTT; abundance: .; v_gene: TRBV4-3; d_gene: .; j_gene: TRBJ2-3
CDR3aa: CASSFAGAKNTEAFF; CDR3nt: TGTGCCAGCAGCTTTGCAGGGGCCAAGAACACTGAAGCTTTCTTT; abundance: .; v_gene: TRBV7-3; d_gene: .; j_gene: TRBJ1-1
CDR3aa: CASSLGAGAVSETQYF; CDR3nt: TGTGCCAGCAGCTTAGGAGCGGGGGCCGTTTCGGAGACCCAGTACTTC; abundance: .; v_gene: TRBV11-2; d_gene: TRBD2; j_gene: TRBJ2-5
CDR3aa: CATLGMNTEAFF; CDR3nt: TGTGCCACCTTGGGGATGAACACTGAAGCTTTCTTT; abundance: .; v_gene: TRBV6-1; d_gene: .; j_gene: TRBJ1-1
CDR3aa: CASSRDKTYEQYF; CDR3nt: TGCGCCAGCAGCCGGGACAAAACCTACGAGCAGTACTTC; abundance: .; v_gene: TRBV4-3; d_gene: .; j_gene: TRBJ2-7
CDR3aa: CSADEYLTSYNEQFF; CDR3nt: TGCAGCGCCGATGAGTATCTAACCTCCTACAATGAGCAGTTCTTC; abundance: .; v_gene: TRBV29-1; d_gene: .; j_gene: TRBJ2-1
CDR3aa: CASSAFDRGNEQFF; CDR3nt: TGTGCCAGCAGCGCTTTCGACAGGGGCAATGAGCAGTTCTTC; abundance: .; v_gene: TRBV9; d_gene: TRBD1; j_gene: TRBJ2-1
CDR3aa: CASSFGLMDSRRSYEQYF; CDR3nt: TGTGCCAGCAGCTTTGGGCTGATGGACAGTCGACGCTCCTACGAGCAGTACTTC; abundance: .; v_gene: TRBV7-8; d_gene: .; j_gene: TRBJ2-7
CDR3aa: CASSLGPTDTQYF; CDR3nt: TGCGCCAGCAGCTTGGGTCCCACAGATACGCAGTATTTT; abundance: .; v_gene: TRBV5-1; d_gene: .; j_gene: TRBJ2-3
CDR3aa: CASRRDNTEAFF; CDR3nt: TGTGCCAGCCGCAGAGACAACACTGAAGCTTTCTTT; abundance: .; v_gene: TRBV11-2; d_gene: .; j_gene: TRBJ1-1
CDR3aa: CASSPLFPDSAPGELFF; CDR3nt: TGTGCCAGCAGCCCCCTTTTTCCCGACAGTGCTCCCGGGGAGCTGTTTTTT; abundance: .; v_gene: TRBV7-9; d_gene: .; j_gene: TRBJ2-2